This T cell receptor (beta chain) originates from a study of T cells in Graves' hyperthyroidism and ophthalmopathy. About this clonotype itself: Sequence at one end of the junction differs from germline and may be a read error.

From germline, CDR1 is SGHTA and CDR2 FQGNSA. CDR3 length equals 13 residues. Using RNA transcripts as the source, TCR beta CDR3 regions were amplified. First-round RT-PCR with HTBI primers amplified the TCR CDR3 region. TCRdb re-derived calls from the multiplex PCR reads in MiXCR, one entry per CDR3 protein. The table has approximately 640,000 distinct CDR3 sequences, about 45% seen once. This TCR came from an adult man with Graves' disease, either hyperthyroidism or ophthalmopathy (not recorded which). Sequencing input: peripheral blood or thyroid tissue (not recorded which). J is TRBJ2-7 and V is TRBV7-2; TRBD2 matches at 10 bases. DNA for the CDR3: TGTGCCAGCACCTTAGCGGGGGGCGGCGAGCAGTACTTC. Its protein is CASTLAGGGEQYF.